This TCR beta chain was identified during a study of Ad26.COV2.S vaccination and SARS-CoV-2 variants (dated by TCRdb to about 2021). Regarding the complete study: Vaccine-arm donors came from COV1001, a multicentre, randomized, double-blind, placebo-controlled phase I-IIa trial of Ad26.COV2.S in healthy adults. Trial participants were randomized into five groups of five: low-dose or high-dose Ad26.COV2.S given once or twice, or placebo on both occasions. Investigators did not know the trial group allocation while performing experiments and assessing outcomes. Ad26.COV2.S was given intramuscularly at 5x10^10 or 1x10^11 viral particles, as a single shot or as two shots 56 days apart. TCRbeta repertoire sequencing was used to assess the specificity and breadth of SARS-CoV-2-reactive T cell receptors after Ad26.COV2.S vaccination. A total of approximately 32 samples were included in the TCR-sequenced set, comprising approximately 20 Ad26.COV2.S vaccine recipients, 5 placebo recipients and 8 SARS-CoV-2 convalescent individuals. General conclusions and limits of the study: The authors noted that the TCR breadth and depth analyses may have underestimated total T cell responses. After vaccination, spike-specific CD8+ and CD4+ T cell responses were reported to show substantial breadth. The study lacked the statistical power to compare responses across vaccine doses or regimens. Ad26.COV2.S recipients had higher spike-specific TCR breadth than placebo recipients (P = 0.0014). Comparable non-spike TCR breadth was observed between vaccine and placebo recipients, consistent with only spike being contained in the vaccine.

The CDR3 goes from the cysteine to the phenylalanine over 10 residues. This entry keeps only the CDR3 DNA: 30 bases, framed from base 1. V drops 7 bases and J drops 9 bases, leaving 7 bases in between. Per the germline V gene (reference sequence), LNHDA is the CDR1 and SQIVND is the CDR2. The intended sense of this specimen's treatment or condition label: approximately 18 received Ad26.COV2.S at low or high dose, single or two shots; about five received placebo; per-sample allocation not given. For vaccine and placebo recipients, repertoires were sequenced using samples collected on day 63 after the first injection. Between 29 July and 7 August 2020, Cohort 1b enrolled fewer than 30 adults aged 18-55 years at one site in Boston, USA. Ad26.COV2.S was a replication-incompetent adenovirus type 26 vector expressing a prefusion-stabilized SARS-CoV-2 spike protein from the original Wuhan strain. The immunoSEQ Assay was used to sequence TCRbeta CDR3 regions. After extraction, genomic DNA underwent amplification by bias-controlled multiplex PCR, followed by high-throughput sequencing. Processing in the source paper ran as follows. To quantify the absolute abundance of each unique TCRbeta CDR3 region, sequences were collapsed and filtered. T cell fraction was estimated by normalizing TCRbeta template counts to usable DNA, which was measured by amplifying reference genes present in all nucleated cells. Repertoire TCRs were annotated as SARS-CoV-2-specific when V gene, CDR3 amino acid sequence and J gene were exactly matched to a known reactive TCR set. The reference SARS-CoV-2 TCR set came from MIRA and was filtered for enrichment in COVID-19-positive ImmuneCODE repertoires, removing public or cross-reactive TCRs. Drawing on the MIRA antigens, annotated TCRs were analysed further at the level of specific ORF or position within ORF. Breadth was defined as annotated unique rearrangements over total unique productive rearrangements; depth was the summed frequency of those rearrangements. Group comparisons of TCR breadth used two-sided Wilcoxon rank-sum tests. Imported from immuneACCESS, the table was reduced by TCRdb to in-frame sequences with V and J called. These copies leave out some clones; in studies compared against another copy, an unresolved V gene accounts for under half, and the cause of the remainder is not known. From that table come the V and J calls and clone size; the DNA was used to work out D and trimming. For this sample the table gives around 450,000 clones, of which 75% to 95% were detected only once. The top ten hold about 12% of the sample.

Turning to this clone: The target of this receptor is not known. Base quality data are lacking; no much larger clone is found one base away.

This TCR was sampled from a person aged 18 to 59 who received the Ad26.COV2.S COVID-19 vaccine or a placebo. Recombination linked TRBV19 to TRBJ2-1; a confident D gene designation cannot be given. Sequenced material: peripheral blood, taken in a trial of Ad26.COV2.S vaccine versus placebo. The CDR3 region reads CASKSVEQFF. The nucleotide sequence is given as TGTGCCAGTAAGAGCGTTGAGCAGTTCTTC.